This T cell receptor (beta chain) is drawn from a study of shared clonotypes between healthy human individuals. Study as a whole: Ranging from 18 to 49 in age, donors were two women and a few men.

Negatively enriched CD4+ T cells were divided by CD45RA into naive and memory. Original data processing: ImmunoSEQ sequences covered only the junction and lacked quality scores; filtering therefore differed. This table comes from immunoSEQ multiplex PCR, and its TCRdb copy is limited to in-frame clones, with some not included. V and J calls and clone size are as listed in that table; D and trimming were resolved from the DNA. The repertoire holds about 1 million clones, around 76% seen once, with 1.4% in the top ten. CDR1 is SGDLS and CDR2 is YYNGEE in the germline V gene. The CDR3 is 15 residues long. Trimming removed 4 bases at V and 5 bases at J, with 17 bases between.

Sequenced material: memory CD4+ T cells sorted from blood. Documented subset: CD45RA-negative fraction. The chain recombines TRBV9 with TRBJ2-3, with D perhaps matching TRBD2 (6 bases). The TCR comes from a man aged 18 to 30 in good health. The CDR3 is CASSFSGSSRDTQYF. As DNA, the CDR3 is TGTGCCAGCAGCTTCAGCGGGTCCTCAAGAGATACGCAGTATTTT.